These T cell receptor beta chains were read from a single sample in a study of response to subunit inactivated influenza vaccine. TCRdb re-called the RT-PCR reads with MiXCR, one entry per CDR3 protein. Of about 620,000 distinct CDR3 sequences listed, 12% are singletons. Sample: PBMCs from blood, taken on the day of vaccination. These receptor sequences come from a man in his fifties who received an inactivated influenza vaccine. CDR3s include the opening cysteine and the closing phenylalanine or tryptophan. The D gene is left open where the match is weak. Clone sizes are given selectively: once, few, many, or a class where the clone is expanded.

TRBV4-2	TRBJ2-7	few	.	TGTGCCAGCAGCCTAGGACGGGGCGGAAGGGACGAGCAGTACTTC	CASSLGRGGRDEQYF
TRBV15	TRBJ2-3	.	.	TGTGCCACCAGCAGAGGGGGACGCGGAAATACGCAGTATTTT	CATSRGGRGNTQYF
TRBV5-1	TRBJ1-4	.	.	TGCGCCAGCAGTAAGGCGGCAACTAATGAAAAACTGTTTTTT	CASSKAATNEKLFF
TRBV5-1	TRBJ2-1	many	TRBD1	TGCGCCAGCAGCTTACAGGGGGTGGTTTTCGATGAGCAGTTCTTC	CASSLQGVVFDEQFF
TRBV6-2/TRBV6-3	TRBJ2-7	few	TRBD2	TGTGCCAGCAGTTCCACTAGCGGGGAGAGATACGAGCAGTACTTC	CASSSTSGERYEQYF
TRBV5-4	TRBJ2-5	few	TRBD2	TGTGCCAGCAGCTTGGCAGGGACTAGCGGGAGAGAGACCCAGTACTTC	CASSLAGTSGRETQYF
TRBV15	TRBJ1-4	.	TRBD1	TGTGCCACCGGAGGGACAGGGTATGAAAAACTGTTTTTT	CATGGTGYEKLFF
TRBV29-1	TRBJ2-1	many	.	TGCAGCGTTGAACTAGCCGATGTGAGGAGCAGGCAGTTCTTC	CSVELADVRSRQFF
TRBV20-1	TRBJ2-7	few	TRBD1	TGCAGTGCTAGAGATCCACAGGGGAGCTCCTACGAGCAGTACTTC	CSARDPQGSSYEQYF
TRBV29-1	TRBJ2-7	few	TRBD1	TGCAGCGTCGCGCGGAGCGGGACAGGGGACCCCTACGAGCAGTACTTC	CSVARSGTGDPYEQYF
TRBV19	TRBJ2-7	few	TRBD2	TGTGCCAGTAGTGTCGGGACTAGCGGAGGAGGGATCTCCTACGAGCAGTACTTC	CASSVGTSGGGISYEQYF
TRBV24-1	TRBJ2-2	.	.	TGTGCCACATCGTCCCCCGGCACCGGGGAGCTGTTTTTT	CATSSPGTGELFF
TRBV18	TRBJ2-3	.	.	TGTGCCAGCTCACAATACCTTAGCACAGATACGCAGTATTTT	CASSQYLSTDTQYF
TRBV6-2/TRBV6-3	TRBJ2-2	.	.	TGTGCCAGCAGTTGGAGAGAGCCTGGGACCGGGGAGCTGTTTTTT	CASSWREPGTGELFF
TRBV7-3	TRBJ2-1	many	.	TGTGCCAGCAGCTTAAATCCTCGTGGGAATGAGCAGTTCTTC	CASSLNPRGNEQFF
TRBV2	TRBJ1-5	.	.	TGTGCCAGCACCAGTGGAGATCAGCCCCAGCATTTT	CASTSGDQPQHF
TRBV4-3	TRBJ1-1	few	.	TGCGCCAGCAGCCACGGAGCCGGGGGGGGCACTGAAGCTTTCTTT	CASSHGAGGGTEAFF
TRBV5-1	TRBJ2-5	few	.	TGCGCCAGCAGCTTGATGGGGACCTTGGAGACCCAGTACTTC	CASSLMGTLETQYF
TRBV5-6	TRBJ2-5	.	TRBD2	TGTGCCAGCAGCTCTTACCTGAGCGGGGGCCCTGAGACCCAGTACTTC	CASSSYLSGGPETQYF
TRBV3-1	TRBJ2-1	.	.	TGTGCCAGCAGCCAAGTCGGTTCCTTAGGTTACAATGAGCAGTTCTTC	CASSQVGSLGYNEQFF
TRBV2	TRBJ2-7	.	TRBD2	TGTGCCAGCCAGCGGGGTTACGAGCAGTACTTC	CASQRGYEQYF
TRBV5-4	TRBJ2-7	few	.	TGTGCCAGCAGTTACGGACTGCCCTACGAGCAGTACTTC	CASSYGLPYEQYF
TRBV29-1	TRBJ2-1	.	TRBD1	TGCAGCGTTGTTTCGGGACAGCGATACTACAATGAGCAGTTCTTC	CSVVSGQRYYNEQFF
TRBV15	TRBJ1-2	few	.	TGTGCCACCAGCAGAGATGCGGGGTGGTCGGGTGGCTACACCTTC	CATSRDAGWSGGYTF
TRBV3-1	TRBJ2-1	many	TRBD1	TGTGCCAGCAGCCCTCAGGGGGCAGGGTACAATGAGCAGTTCTTC	CASSPQGAGYNEQFF
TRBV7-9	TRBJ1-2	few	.	TGTGCCAGCAGCCTAGGGACCTGGGACTATGGCTACACCTTC	CASSLGTWDYGYTF
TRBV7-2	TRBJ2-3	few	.	TGTGCCAGCAAGAATAGCCTGCCAGATACGCAGTATTTT	CASKNSLPDTQYF
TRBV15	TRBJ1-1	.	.	TGTGCCACCAGCAGACCCTCCCGGCGGGGGGGAGAGGGAGTCACTGAAGCTTTCTTT	CATSRPSRRGGEGVTEAFF
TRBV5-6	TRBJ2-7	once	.	TGTGCCAGCAGCTTGGTGGGGGTCGAGACTCTCAGGTTCTACGAGCAGTACTTC	CASSLVGVETLRFYEQYF
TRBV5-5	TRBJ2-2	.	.	TGTGCCAGCAGCTTGAGGGCAAGCACCGGGGAGCTGTTTTTT	CASSLRASTGELFF
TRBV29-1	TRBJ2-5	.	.	TGCAGCGTTGCGGCCAGGCTGAGGAAGGAGACCCAGTACTTC	CSVAARLRKETQYF
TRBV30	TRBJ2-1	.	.	TGTGCCTGGGTGCGGGCAGGGGGGAATGAGCAGTTCTTC	CAWVRAGGNEQFF
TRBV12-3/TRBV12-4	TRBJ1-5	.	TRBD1	TGTGCCAGCAGCCGGACAGGGGGCGGTCAGCCCCAGCATTTT	CASSRTGGGQPQHF